Listed below are T cell receptor beta chains from one sample, sequenced in a study of blood T cell repertoires in COVID-19. Some clones are missing from TCRdb's copy, which holds only in-frame ones; the method was immunoSEQ multiplex PCR. The data hold under 300,000 clones, with around four fifths observed a single time. The sample consisted of peripheral blood. The source of these receptors is an older woman with active or convalescent COVID-19. CDR3s include the opening cysteine and the closing phenylalanine or tryptophan. Each record gives: V gene, D gene, J gene, CDR3 protein. The D gene is left open where the match is weak.

TRBV2	NA	TRBJ1-1	CASSDKRNTEAFF
TRBV27	TRBD1	TRBJ1-6	CASSPGPRPDRSHSPLHF
TRBV19	TRBD1	TRBJ1-1	CASSETQGEQAFF
TRBV10-3	TRBD2	TRBJ2-3	CAISEGRLARTDTQYF
TRBV28	NA	TRBJ2-3	CASSFTAGWDTQYF
TRBV6-5	NA	TRBJ1-5	CASSRSSATNQPQHF
TRBV30	TRBD2	TRBJ2-1	CAWESGRASDEQFF
TRBV5-6	NA	TRBJ2-7	CASSFARDSYEQYF
TRBV4-2	TRBD1	TRBJ1-2	CASGQGQGLLSYGYTF
TRBV29-1	TRBD1	TRBJ2-1	CSARTGGLEQFF
TRBV25-1	NA	TRBJ2-3	CASSDQGTDTQYF
TRBV19	NA	TRBJ1-5	CASSPQVRYQPQHF
TRBV24-1	TRBD1	TRBJ2-1	CATSEKGTGGYNEQFF
TRBV15	TRBD2	TRBJ2-3	CATSRGGNTQYF
TRBV2	NA	TRBJ1-2	CASSSENRGYTF
TRBV5-4	TRBD2	TRBJ2-7	CASSLGSPSGFYEQYF
TRBV6-4	NA	TRBJ2-1	CASSPGDRNEQFF
TRBV11-2	NA	TRBJ1-6	CASSFSSYNSPLHF
TRBV2	NA	TRBJ2-1	CASRLLREAYNEQFF
TRBV19	NA	TRBJ2-2	CASSIYRGTGELFF
TRBV10-1	TRBD2	TRBJ2-3	CASSFSGGSLSTQYF
TRBV4-1	TRBD2	TRBJ2-1	CASSLRDWEGNEQFF
TRBV7-9	NA	TRBJ2-6	CASSISSGANVLTF
TRBV4-1	NA	TRBJ1-4	CASSSREGATNEKLFF
TRBV7-9	NA	TRBJ1-1	CASSSGGAEAFF
TRBV5-1	NA	TRBJ2-1	CASSPQVGDYNEQFF
TRBV7-2	NA	TRBJ1-5	CASSSPGQPQHF
TRBV4-2	NA	TRBJ2-7	CASSQGSRGDPYEQYF
TRBV7-8	TRBD1	TRBJ1-2	CASSLRTGEGYTF
TRBV18	TRBD1	TRBJ1-5	CASSPDRGGQPQHF
TRBV5-1	TRBD1	TRBJ2-1	CASKRDRGAYNEQFF
TRBV11-2	NA	TRBJ2-5	CASSPEPGQETQYF
TRBV25-1	TRBD2	TRBJ2-5	CASSSPSTSGDAGETQYF
TRBV6-4	TRBD2	TRBJ2-1	CASPREIRGRWGEQFF
TRBV5-1	TRBD1	TRBJ2-3	CASSSTGVAQYF
TRBV10-3	TRBD1	TRBJ1-3	CAIRTGTEGNTIYF
TRBV4-2	TRBD1	TRBJ2-5	CASSTGTGPEETQYF
TRBV3-1/TRBV3-2	NA	TRBJ2-1	CASILSTSSYNEQFF
TRBV5-5	TRBD2	TRBJ2-2	CASSLWSSGGYSGELFF
TRBV5-1	NA	TRBJ1-5	CASSLNSNQPQHF
TRBV5-1	NA	TRBJ2-7	CASSLGTVQSYEQYF
TRBV30	TRBD2	TRBJ2-3	CAWSAIAGGTDTQYF
TRBV4-1	TRBD2	TRBJ2-1	CASSQDFGGAGNEQFF
TRBV7-6	NA	TRBJ1-1	CASSLGGQDTEAFF
TRBV3-1/TRBV3-2	NA	TRBJ2-7	CASSQVGQGALYF
TRBV5-1	NA	TRBJ1-6	CASSLVQSGSSYNSPLHF
TRBV24-1	NA	TRBJ2-7	CATSDPTVSYEQYF
TRBV2	TRBD2	TRBJ2-2	CASSLAGVPGELFF
TRBV3-1/TRBV3-2	TRBD2	TRBJ2-1	CASSQEKLAGSINEQFF
TRBV18	NA	TRBJ1-4	CASSPETVANEKLFF
TRBV7-9	NA	TRBJ1-4	CASKGRGNEKLFF
TRBV10-3	TRBD2	TRBJ2-2	CAISESGLANTGELFF